Listed below are T cell receptor beta chains from one sample, sequenced in a study of blood T cells in healthy people across ages. TCRdb re-called the 5' RACE reads through MiXCR, storing one row per CDR3 protein. This sample carries about 1.4 million distinct CDR3 sequences, 59% of them seen once, and the ten largest clones take 6.5% to 8%. Source material: blood. The source is a man aged 18 to 35 in good health. Both conserved end residues are part of each CDR3. The D gene is left open where the match is weak. Clone size is not always given. Where it is, it says once, few, many or a class for expanded clones.

TRBV5-1	TRBJ2-1	NA	NA	TGCGCCAGCAGCTTGGACCCGGTATCCTACAATGAGCAGTTCTTC	CASSLDPVSYNEQFF
TRBV5-1	TRBJ2-4	NA	TRBD2	TGCGCCAGCAGTTCCCAACTAGCGGGACCCGTCGGGACCAAAAACATTCAGTACTTC	CASSSQLAGPVGTKNIQYF
TRBV10-3	TRBJ2-5	NA	NA	TGTGCCATCAGTGGGCGGGACAATGAGCAGTACTTC	CAISGRDNEQYF
TRBV9	TRBJ1-2	NA	NA	TGTGCCAGCAGTCATCCCACCCTCTCGACAGGCGCCACTATCGGCTACACCTTC	CASSHPTLSTGATIGYTF
TRBV4-1	TRBJ2-7	once	NA	TGCGCCAGCAGCCAAGATGGGACTGCCGCCGACGAGCAGTACTTC	CASSQDGTAADEQYF
TRBV12-5	TRBJ2-1	NA	NA	TGTGCTAGTGGTGTGACGGTGTTCAATGAGCAGTTCTTC	CASGVTVFNEQFF
TRBV29-1	TRBJ2-7	NA	NA	TGCAGCGTGGCGGGACTGGCCTCCTACGAGCAGTACTTC	CSVAGLASYEQYF
TRBV6-5	TRBJ2-7	NA	NA	TGTGCCAGCAGTTACTCGGGACCGTTGTACTTC	CASSYSGPLYF
TRBV6-6	TRBJ2-7	NA	NA	TGTGCCAGCAGTTACAACCGGGACGGCTCCTACGAGCAGTACTTC	CASSYNRDGSYEQYF
TRBV4-1	TRBJ1-2	few	TRBD1	TGCGCCAGCAGCCCCCTCCCGGGACAGGCAGGCTATGGCTACACCTTC	CASSPLPGQAGYGYTF
TRBV7-8	TRBJ1-5	NA	NA	TGTGCCAGCAGCTTAGACAGGGCGGATCAGCCCCAGCATTTT	CASSLDRADQPQHF
TRBV7-9	TRBJ2-7	few	TRBD2	TGTGCCAGCAGCTTGGCAGCGGGAGGGCCCAACGAGCAGTACTTC	CASSLAAGGPNEQYF
TRBV20-1	TRBJ2-7	NA	NA	TGCAGTGCTATAAGGACAGAGCCCAAGGACGAGCAGTACTTC	CSAIRTEPKDEQYF
TRBV29-1	TRBJ2-3	NA	NA	TGCAGCGTTGTATTTCAGGGCTTTGGAGATACGCAGTATTTT	CSVVFQGFGDTQYF
TRBV7-9	TRBJ1-6	NA	TRBD1	TGTGCCAGCAGCTTTAGGGGACTGACAGGGGGTAATTCACCCCTCCACTTT	CASSFRGLTGGNSPLHF
TRBV2	TRBJ2-1	NA	NA	TGTGCCAGCAGTGAACAACCGACCTACAATGAGCAGTTCTTC	CASSEQPTYNEQFF
TRBV6-1	TRBJ2-7	NA	NA	TGTGCCAGCACCCAAGCAGGGTTCCCCAACGAGCAGTACTTC	CASTQAGFPNEQYF
TRBV27	TRBJ2-3	few	TRBD1	TGTGCCAGCAGCCCCGGACAGGTTGTCACAGATACGCAGTATTTT	CASSPGQVVTDTQYF
TRBV5-1	TRBJ1-1	few	NA	TGCGCCAGCAGTGGGGAACGGCCCCCGGACACTGAAGCTTTCTTT	CASSGERPPDTEAFF
TRBV7-9	TRBJ2-3	once	TRBD2	TGTGCCAGCAGCCCCCCGGGAGCGGGAACCCCAGCAGATACGCAGTATTTT	CASSPPGAGTPADTQYF